Listed here are 8 T cell receptor beta chains from one sample, sequenced in a study of beta chain features in type 1 diabetes. Study conclusions and caveats: In every one of the four CD4+ subsets, TCRB CDR3s were moderately but significantly shorter in Type 1 diabetes patients.

TCRB transcripts that were expressed got sequenced, as all of the isolated RNA had been reverse transcribed. Sequencing was performed with immunoSEQ multiplex PCR; in TCRdb, only in-frame clones are kept and a portion is missing. This sample carries approximately 46,000 clones, just under 45% of them seen once, and the ten largest clones take around 0.13%. The antigens these receptors bind are not known. The specimen sequenced was stem cell memory CD4+ T cells from blood. Receptors originate from a man younger than 40 with type 1 diabetes.

A few counts support this clone. The chain combines TRBV5-4 with TRBJ1-1; no definite D call. CDR3 length: 12 residues. Germline V gives CDR1 SGHNT, CDR2 YYREEE (reference sequence). Trimming stripped 0 bases from V and 6 bases from J, with 6 bases between. DNA for the CDR3: TGTGCCAGCAGCTTGGCGTCAGCTGAAGCTTTCTTT. This encodes CASSLASAEAFF. The full variable domain, rest sourced from reference TRBV5-4 and TRBJ1-1, is ETGVTQSPTHLIKTRGQQVTLRCSSQSGHNTVSWYQQALGQGPQFIFQYYREEENGRGNFPPRFSGLQFPNYSSELNVNALELDDSALYLCASSLASAEAFFGQGTRLTVV.

This chain uses TRBV28 with TRBJ1-4; D is unclear. This CDR3 spans 14 amino acids. Trimming stripped 5 bases from V and 5 bases from J, with 12 bases between. Germline values: CDR1 MDHEN, CDR2 SYDVKM. In nucleotides, the CDR3 is TGTGCCAGCAGTCCCACTACCCCCAATGAAAAACTGTTTTTT. This codes for CASSPTTPNEKLFF.

The V and J genes are TRBV7-9 and TRBJ2-1, with 14 positions matching TRBD2. The germline gives CDR1 SEHNR, CDR2 FQNEAQ (reference sequence). V trimming: 3 bases; J trimming: 3 bases; junction bases outside the gene matches: 7. This CDR3 is built from 18 residues. CDR3 in amino acids: CASSFPWTSGRNYNEQFF. CDR3 coding DNA: TGTGCCAGCAGCTTCCCCTGGACTAGCGGGAGGAACTACAATGAGCAGTTCTTC.

The chain joins TRBV19 to TRBJ2-1; D might be TRBD2 (6 bases). The CDR3 is 15 residues long. Deletions cut 3 bases from V and 4 bases from J, with 13 bases between. Per the germline V gene, CDR1 is LNHDA and CDR2 is SQIVND (reference sequence). CDR3 sequence reads: CASSMAGLPYNEQFF. CDR3 coding DNA: TGTGCCAGTAGTATGGCGGGACTGCCGTACAATGAGCAGTTCTTC.

The CDR3 DNA reads as TGTGCCAGCAGGGAGGACTCTAACTATGGCTACACCTTC. Translating gives CASREDSNYGYTF. The chain joins TRBV28 to TRBJ1-2; D uncertain. Germline V gives CDR1 MDHEN, CDR2 SYDVKM. V was pared by 6 bases and J by 0 bases, with 8 bases between. This CDR3 is built from 13 residues.

This clone was detected only a few times. The chain couples TRBV19 to TRBJ2-1; 8 bases map to TRBD2. CDR1 and CDR2 from the germline V gene are LNHDA and SQIVND (reference sequence). CDR3 length: 13 residues. V lost 8 bases to trimming and J lost 5 bases; unmatched junction nucleotides: 5. The chain's CDR3 is CASSREGNNEQFF. DNA for the CDR3: TGTGCCAGTTCCCGGGAGGGAAACAATGAGCAGTTCTTC.

This clone was detected a few times. This CDR3 is CASSPQGATNEKLFF. CDR3 DNA: TGTGCCAGCAGCCCACAGGGGGCAACTAATGAAAAACTGTTTTTT. The V and J genes are TRBV7-9 and TRBJ1-4, with 8 bases aligning to TRBD1. Per germline, CDR1 SEHNR and CDR2 FQNEAQ (reference sequence). The CDR3 is 15 amino acids. V gave up 5 bases and J gave up 0 bases; unmatched junction bases: 2.

The chain recombines TRBV11-2 with TRBJ1-2, with TRBD1 identical over 7 bases. CDR1 and CDR2 from the germline V gene are SGHAT and FQNNGV. J lost 7 bases, V lost 5 bases, and 7 bases had no gene match. The CDR3 is 13 residues long. This chain's CDR3 is CASSPTGQAGYTF. The CDR3 bases are TGTGCCAGCAGCCCAACCGGACAGGCTGGCTACACCTTC.